This T cell receptor (beta chain) was retrieved from a study of blood T cell repertoires in COVID-19. Study details: The United States, Italy and Spain were the sources of the acute and convalescent COVID-19 samples. T cells, B-cell-depleted T cells, or PBMCs supplied cDNA or gDNA.

Data came from immunoSEQ multiplex PCR; TCRdb stores just in-frame clones and leaves some out. The profile shows approximately 170,000 clones, roughly 85% of them singletons. V dropped 3 bases and J dropped 4 bases, with 9 bases sitting between them. This CDR3 region has 14 residues. The germline CDR1 and CDR2 sequences are MDHEN and SYDVKM. The gene calls are TRBV28 and TRBJ1-4, with D unclear. The receptor comes from a woman aged 80 or over with active or convalescent COVID-19. The sequencing sample was made of peripheral blood. CDR3 sequence (DNA): TGTGCCAGCAGTTTTGCCGGGATTAATGAAAAACTGTTTTTT. Protein: CASSFAGINEKLFF. Full variable domain (rest looked up from reference TRBV28 and TRBJ1-4): DVKVTQSSRYLVKRTGEKVFLECVQDMDHENMFWYRQDPGLGLRLIYFSYDVKMKEKGDIPEGYSVSREKKERFSLILESASTNQTSMYLCASSFAGINEKLFFGSGTQLSVL.